These 5 T cell receptor beta chains were all obtained from the same sample, sequenced in a study of blood T cell repertoires in COVID-19 (dated by TCRdb to about 2020). The library was made by the immunoSEQ multiplex PCR assay. As stored in TCRdb, this immuneACCESS dataset retains in-frame rearrangements with V and J assigned. A fraction of the clones does not appear; measured against another copy, unresolved V genes explain less than half of the discrepancy, and the remainder lacks a known reason. A total of about 87,000 clones appear in this sample, about 85% of them only once. The ten largest clonotypes hold approximately 2.3% of the sample. The specimen sequenced was peripheral blood. All receptors come from a woman in her seventies with acute or convalescent COVID-19.

V and J are TRBV9 and TRBJ2-5, with a possible D match to TRBD2 (5 bases). Looked up from germline, CDR1 is SGDLS and CDR2 is YYNGEE. The CDR3 is 16 residues long. Trimming removed 4 bases at V and 2 bases at J, with 18 bases between. CDR3 sequence: CASSIALGERQETQYF. In DNA, the CDR3 is TGTGCCAGCAGCATAGCCCTCGGGGAGCGGCAAGAGACCCAGTACTTC.

V is TRBV10-3 and J is TRBJ1-1, with D possibly TRBD1 on 5 matching bases. Germline values: CDR1 ENHRY, CDR2 SYGVKD. CDR3 length: 14 residues. Trimming stripped 0 bases from V and 3 bases from J, with 8 bases between. CDR3 loop: CAISESGVDTEAFF. As DNA, the CDR3 is TGTGCCATCAGTGAGTCAGGGGTAGACACTGAAGCTTTCTTT.

The chain couples TRBV29-1 to TRBJ2-7; unclear D gene. V was cut by 2 bases and J by 2 bases, with 13 bases left in between. CDR1 SQVTM and CDR2 ANQGSEA come from the germline V gene. The CDR3 is made up of 14 amino acids. This chain's CDR3 is CSVEFVGEPYEQYF. CDR3 coding DNA: TGCAGCGTTGAATTCGTGGGCGAACCCTACGAGCAGTACTTC.

V is TRBV19 and J is TRBJ2-1; D is perhaps TRBD1 (8 bases). Trimming cost V 6 bases and J 4 bases, with 19 bases left between them. The CDR3 totals 16 residues. Germline lookup yields CDR1 LNHDA and CDR2 SQIVND (reference sequence). CDR3 in amino acids: CASSNRQGTKYNEQFF. In nucleotides, the CDR3 is TGTGCCAGTAGCAACCGACAGGGGACTAAGTACAATGAGCAGTTCTTC.

The chain links TRBV7-9 to TRBJ1-6; the match to TRBD1 covers 7 bases. Germline V CDR1 and CDR2: SEHNR, FQNEAQ (reference sequence). The CDR3 is 14 residues long. Trimming cost V 5 bases and J 9 bases; bases outside gene matches: 7. CDR3 DNA: TGTGCCAGCAGCAAGACAGGGAACGGTTCACCCCTCCACTTT. This translates into CASSKTGNGSPLHF.